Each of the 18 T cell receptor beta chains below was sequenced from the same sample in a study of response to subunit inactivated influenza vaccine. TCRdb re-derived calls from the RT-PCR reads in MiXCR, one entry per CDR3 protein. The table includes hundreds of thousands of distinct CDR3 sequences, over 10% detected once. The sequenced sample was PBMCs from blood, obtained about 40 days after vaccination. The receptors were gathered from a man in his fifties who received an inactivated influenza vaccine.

CDR3 bases: TGTGCCAGCAGCATTGATCTGGGCCGCGGCTATGGCTACACCTTC. It encodes CASSIDLGRGYGYTF. The rearrangement links TRBV4-2 to TRBJ1-2; D unresolved. Trimming took off 5 bases at V and 4 bases at J, with 17 bases between the two ends. Germline CDR1 reads LGHNA; CDR2 reads YNFKEQ. This CDR3 has 15 amino acids.

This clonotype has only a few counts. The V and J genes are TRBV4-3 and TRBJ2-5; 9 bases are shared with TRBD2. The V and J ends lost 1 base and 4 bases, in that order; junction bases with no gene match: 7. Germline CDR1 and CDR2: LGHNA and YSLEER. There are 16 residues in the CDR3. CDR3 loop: CASSQAASGIVETQYF. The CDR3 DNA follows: TGCGCCAGCAGCCAAGCCGCTAGCGGGATTGTAGAGACCCAGTACTTC.

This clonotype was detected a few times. CDR3 nucleotides: TGCGCCAGCAGCTTGGTCGCGGATCCCTACAATGAGCAGTTCTTC. Protein sequence: CASSLVADPYNEQFF. The genes are TRBV5-1 and TRBJ2-1; no definite D call. CDR3 length: 15 amino acids. Germline CDR1 reads SGHRS; CDR2 reads YFSETQ. Trimming shortened V by 0 bases and J by 2 bases, and 9 bases separated the two germline ends.

The CDR3 here is CASRGGQAPSGELFF. Written as DNA, the CDR3 is TGTGCCAGCAGGGGAGGACAGGCCCCAAGCGGGGAGCTGTTTTTT. J is TRBJ2-2 and V is TRBV2; D perhaps matches TRBD1 (7 bases). The CDR3 runs to 15 residues. Germline CDR1 SNHLY, CDR2 FYNNEI. V gave up 6 bases and J gave up 7 bases, with 18 bases separating them.

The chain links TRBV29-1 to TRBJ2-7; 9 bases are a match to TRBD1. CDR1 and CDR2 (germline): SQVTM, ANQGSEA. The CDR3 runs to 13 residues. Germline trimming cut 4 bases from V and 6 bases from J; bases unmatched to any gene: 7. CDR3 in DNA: TGCAGCGTTGTAGGACAGGGGACGGGCGAGCAGTACTTC. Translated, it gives CSVVGQGTGEQYF.

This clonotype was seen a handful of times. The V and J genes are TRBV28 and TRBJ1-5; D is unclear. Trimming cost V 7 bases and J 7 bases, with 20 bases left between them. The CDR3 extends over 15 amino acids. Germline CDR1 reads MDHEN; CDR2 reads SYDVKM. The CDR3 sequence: CASTSKGLSFQPQHF. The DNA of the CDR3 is TGTGCCAGCACCTCGAAGGGTCTGTCTTTCCAGCCCCAGCATTTT.

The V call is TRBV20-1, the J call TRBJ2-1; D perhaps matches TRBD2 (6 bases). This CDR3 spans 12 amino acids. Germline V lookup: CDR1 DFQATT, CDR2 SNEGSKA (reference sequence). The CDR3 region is CRTSGPYNEQFF. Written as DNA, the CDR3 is TGCAGGACTAGTGGACCCTACAATGAGCAGTTCTTC.

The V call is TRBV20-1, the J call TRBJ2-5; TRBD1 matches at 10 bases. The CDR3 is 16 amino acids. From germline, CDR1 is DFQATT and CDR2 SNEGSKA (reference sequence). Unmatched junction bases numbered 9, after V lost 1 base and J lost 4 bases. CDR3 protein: CSARAGQGSPGETQYF. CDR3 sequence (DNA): TGCAGTGCTAGAGCGGGACAGGGGTCACCCGGAGAGACCCAGTACTTC.

CDR3: CASSQYGNTEAFF. The CDR3 bases are TGTGCCAGCAGCCAATACGGGAACACTGAAGCTTTCTTT. The chain couples TRBV3-1 to TRBJ1-1, with D unresolved. This CDR3 is 13 amino acids long. The V gene lost 2 bases and the J gene lost 1 base, with 5 bases spanning the gap. Per the germline V gene, CDR1 is LGHDT and CDR2 is YNNKEL (reference sequence).

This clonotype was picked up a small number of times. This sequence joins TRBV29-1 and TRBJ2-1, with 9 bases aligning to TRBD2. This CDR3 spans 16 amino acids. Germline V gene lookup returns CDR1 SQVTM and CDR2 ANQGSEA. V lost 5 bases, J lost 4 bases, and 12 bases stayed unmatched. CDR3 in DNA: TGCAGCGTTATAGGGCCTAGCGGGGCCTCTTACAATGAGCAGTTCTTC. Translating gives CSVIGPSGASYNEQFF.

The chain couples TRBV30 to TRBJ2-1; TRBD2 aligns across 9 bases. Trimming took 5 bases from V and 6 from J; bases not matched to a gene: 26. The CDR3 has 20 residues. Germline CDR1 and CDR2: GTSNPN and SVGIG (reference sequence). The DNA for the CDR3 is TGTGCCTGGGCTCTAGCGGGGAGAGGAAGCAAGTGGTGGCTCCCCAATGAGCAGTTCTTC. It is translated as CAWALAGRGSKWWLPNEQFF.

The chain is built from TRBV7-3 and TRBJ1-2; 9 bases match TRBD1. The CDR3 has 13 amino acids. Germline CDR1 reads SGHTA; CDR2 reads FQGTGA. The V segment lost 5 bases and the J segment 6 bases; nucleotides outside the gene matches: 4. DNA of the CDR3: TGTGCCAGCAGCCCAAGACAGGGGGATGGCTACACCTTC. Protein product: CASSPRQGDGYTF.

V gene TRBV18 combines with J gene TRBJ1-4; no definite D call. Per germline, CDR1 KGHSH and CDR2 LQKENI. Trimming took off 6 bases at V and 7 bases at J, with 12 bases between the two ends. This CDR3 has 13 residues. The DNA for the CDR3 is TGTGCCAGCTCTTCGGACCTGATTGAAAAACTGTTTTTT. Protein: CASSSDLIEKLFF. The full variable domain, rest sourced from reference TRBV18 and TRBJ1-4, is NAGVMQNPRHLVRRRGQEARLRCSPMKGHSHVYWYRQLPEEGLKFMVYLQKENIIDESGMPKERFSAEFPKEGPSILRIQQVVRGDSAAYFCASSSDLIEKLFFGSGTQLSVL.

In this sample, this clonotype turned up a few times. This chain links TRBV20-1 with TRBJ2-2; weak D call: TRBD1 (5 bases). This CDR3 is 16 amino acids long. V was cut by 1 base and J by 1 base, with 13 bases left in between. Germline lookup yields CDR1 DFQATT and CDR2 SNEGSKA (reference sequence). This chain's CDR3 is CSARVLGRENTGELFF. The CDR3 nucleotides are TGCAGTGCTAGAGTTCTGGGCAGGGAGAACACCGGGGAGCTGTTTTTT.

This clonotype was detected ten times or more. This CDR3 reads CSVLAGGYTDTQYF. For the CDR3, the DNA is TGCAGCGTCCTAGCGGGGGGTTACACAGATACGCAGTATTTT. This sequence joins TRBV29-1 and TRBJ2-3, with 11 nucleotides matching TRBD2. CDR1 is SQVTM and CDR2 is ANQGSEA in the germline V gene. The V gene end was trimmed by 6 bases and the J gene end by 2 bases; junction bases not matched to a gene: 4. The CDR3 is made up of 14 amino acids.

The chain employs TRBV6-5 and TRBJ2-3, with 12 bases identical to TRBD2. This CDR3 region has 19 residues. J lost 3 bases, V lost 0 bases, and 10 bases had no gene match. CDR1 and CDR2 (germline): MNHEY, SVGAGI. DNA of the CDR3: TGTGCCAGCAGTTACTCGAAGGGCCTAGCGGGGGGGCAGACAGATACGCAGTATTTT. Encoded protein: CASSYSKGLAGGQTDTQYF.

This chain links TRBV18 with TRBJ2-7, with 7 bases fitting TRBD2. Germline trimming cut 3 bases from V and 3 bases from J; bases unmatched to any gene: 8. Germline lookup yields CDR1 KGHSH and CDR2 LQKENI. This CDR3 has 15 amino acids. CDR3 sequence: CASSPQTGGSYEQYF. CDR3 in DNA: TGTGCCAGCTCACCGCAGACGGGAGGAAGCTACGAGCAGTACTTC.

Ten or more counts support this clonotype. CDR3 sequence (DNA): TGTGCCAGCAGACACGGGACGATGGAGTATGGCTACACCTTC. Its protein is CASRHGTMEYGYTF. The rearrangement links TRBV27 to TRBJ1-2, with a weak D call TRBD1 (5 bases). CDR1 is MNHEY and CDR2 is SMNVEV in the germline V gene (reference sequence). Between the trimmed V and J ends, which lost 6 bases and 5 bases, there was a span of 16 bases. The CDR3 runs to 14 residues.